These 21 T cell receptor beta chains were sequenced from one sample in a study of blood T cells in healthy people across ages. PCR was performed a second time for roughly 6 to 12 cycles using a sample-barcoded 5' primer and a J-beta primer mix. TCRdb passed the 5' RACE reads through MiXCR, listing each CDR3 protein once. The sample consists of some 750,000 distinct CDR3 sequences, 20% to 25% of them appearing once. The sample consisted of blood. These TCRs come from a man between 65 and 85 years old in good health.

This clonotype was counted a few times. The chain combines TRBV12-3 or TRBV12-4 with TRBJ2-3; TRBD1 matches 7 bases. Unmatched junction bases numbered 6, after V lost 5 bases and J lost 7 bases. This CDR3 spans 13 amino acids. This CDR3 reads CASSPYRGHTQYF. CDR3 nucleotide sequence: TGTGCCAGCAGTCCCTACAGGGGTCATACGCAGTATTTT.

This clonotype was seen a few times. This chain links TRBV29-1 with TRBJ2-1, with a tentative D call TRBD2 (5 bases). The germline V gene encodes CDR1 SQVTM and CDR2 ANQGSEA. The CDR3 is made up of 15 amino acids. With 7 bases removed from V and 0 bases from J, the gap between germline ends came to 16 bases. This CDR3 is CSAPEGSSSYNEQFF. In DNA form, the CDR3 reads TGCAGCGCCCCTGAGGGCTCAAGCTCCTACAATGAGCAGTTCTTC.

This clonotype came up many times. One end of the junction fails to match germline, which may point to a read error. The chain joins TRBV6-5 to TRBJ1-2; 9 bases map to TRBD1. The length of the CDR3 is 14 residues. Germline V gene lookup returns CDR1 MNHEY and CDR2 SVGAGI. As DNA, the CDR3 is TGCGCCAGCAGCCGGGACAGGGTTAACTATGGCTACACCTTC. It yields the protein CASSRDRVNYGYTF.

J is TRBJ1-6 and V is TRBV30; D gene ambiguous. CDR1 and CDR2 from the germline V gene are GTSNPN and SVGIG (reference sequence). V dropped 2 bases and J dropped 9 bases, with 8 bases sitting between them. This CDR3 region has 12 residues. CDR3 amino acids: CAWSRTISPLHF. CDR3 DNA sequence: TGTGCCTGGAGTAGGACCATTTCACCCCTCCACTTT.

DNA of the CDR3: TGTGCCAGCAGCTTGGGTATGACAGGGTGGGGTGAAGCTTTCTTT. It specifies CASSLGMTGWGEAFF. The V and J genes are TRBV5-5 and TRBJ1-1, with 7 bases aligning to TRBD1. V gave up 0 bases and J gave up 7 bases; unmatched junction bases: 9. The CDR3 covers 15 residues. Germline values: CDR1 SGHKS, CDR2 YYEKEE (reference sequence).

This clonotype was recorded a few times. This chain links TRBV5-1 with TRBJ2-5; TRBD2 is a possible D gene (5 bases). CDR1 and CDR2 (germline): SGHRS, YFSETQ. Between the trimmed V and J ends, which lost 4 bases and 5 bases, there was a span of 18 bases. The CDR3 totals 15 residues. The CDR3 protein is CASSEDQPGFETQYF. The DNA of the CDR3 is TGCGCCAGCAGCGAGGACCAGCCGGGATTTGAGACCCAGTACTTC.

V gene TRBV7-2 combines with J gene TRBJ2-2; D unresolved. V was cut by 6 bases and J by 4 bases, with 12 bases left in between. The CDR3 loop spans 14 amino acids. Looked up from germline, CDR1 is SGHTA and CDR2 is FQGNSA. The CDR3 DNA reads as TGTGCCAGCAGAATGGCAGGTCGCACCGGGGAGCTGTTTTTT. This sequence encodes CASRMAGRTGELFF.

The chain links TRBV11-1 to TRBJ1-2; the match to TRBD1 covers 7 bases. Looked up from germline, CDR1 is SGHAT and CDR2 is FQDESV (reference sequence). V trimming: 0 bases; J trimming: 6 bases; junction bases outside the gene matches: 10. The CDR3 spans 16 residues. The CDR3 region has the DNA TGTGCCAGCAGCTTAGCACCAGGACAGGTGTGGCATGGCTACACCTTC. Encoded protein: CASSLAPGQVWHGYTF.

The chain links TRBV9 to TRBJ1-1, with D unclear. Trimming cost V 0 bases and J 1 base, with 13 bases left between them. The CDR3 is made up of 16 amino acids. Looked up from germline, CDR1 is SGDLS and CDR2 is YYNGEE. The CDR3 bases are TGTGCCAGCAGCGTAGAAGTTCGGGGAACGAACACTGAAGCTTTCTTT. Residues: CASSVEVRGTNTEAFF.

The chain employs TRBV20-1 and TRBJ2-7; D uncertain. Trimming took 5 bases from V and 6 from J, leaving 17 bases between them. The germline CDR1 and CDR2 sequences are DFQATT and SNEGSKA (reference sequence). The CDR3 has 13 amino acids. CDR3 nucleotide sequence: TGCAGTGCTCACAAAAAGTCAGGCGCCGAGCAGTACTTC. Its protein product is CSAHKKSGAEQYF.

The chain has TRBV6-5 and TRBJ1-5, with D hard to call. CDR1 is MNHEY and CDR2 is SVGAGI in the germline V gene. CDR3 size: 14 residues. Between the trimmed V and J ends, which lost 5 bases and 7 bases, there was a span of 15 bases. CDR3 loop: CASSKQGREQPQHF. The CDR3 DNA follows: TGTGCCAGCAGTAAACAAGGGAGGGAACAGCCCCAGCATTTT.

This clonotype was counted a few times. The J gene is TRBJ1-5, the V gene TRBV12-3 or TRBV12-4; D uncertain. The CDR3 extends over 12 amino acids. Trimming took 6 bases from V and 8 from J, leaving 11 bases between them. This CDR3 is CASSYTAEPQHF. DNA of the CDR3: TGTGCCAGCAGCTACACAGCGGAGCCCCAGCATTTT.

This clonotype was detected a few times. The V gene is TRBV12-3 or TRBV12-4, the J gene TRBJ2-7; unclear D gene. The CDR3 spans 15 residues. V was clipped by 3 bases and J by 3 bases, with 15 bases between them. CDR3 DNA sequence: TGTGCCAGCAGTTTCTCGGGCCCCAGGAGCTACGAGCAGTACTTC. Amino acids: CASSFSGPRSYEQYF.

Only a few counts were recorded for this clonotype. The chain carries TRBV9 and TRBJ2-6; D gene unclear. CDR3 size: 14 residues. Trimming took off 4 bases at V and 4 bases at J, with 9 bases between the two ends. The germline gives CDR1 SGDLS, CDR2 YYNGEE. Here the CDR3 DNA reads TGTGCCAGCAGCCCCCAAAGGGGGGCCAACGTCCTGACTTTC. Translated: CASSPQRGANVLTF.

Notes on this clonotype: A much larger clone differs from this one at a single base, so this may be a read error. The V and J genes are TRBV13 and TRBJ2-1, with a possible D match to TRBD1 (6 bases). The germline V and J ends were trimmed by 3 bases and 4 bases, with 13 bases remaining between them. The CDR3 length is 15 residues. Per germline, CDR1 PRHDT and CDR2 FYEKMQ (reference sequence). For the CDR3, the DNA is TGTGCCAGCAGCTTTGGGGACAATCCGTACAATGAGCAGTTCTTC. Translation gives CASSFGDNPYNEQFF. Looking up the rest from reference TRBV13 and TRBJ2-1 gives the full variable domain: AAGVIQSPRHLIKEKRETATLKCYPIPRHDTVYWYQQGPGQDPQFLISFYEKMQSDKGSIPDRFSAQQFSDYHSELNMSSLELGDSALYFCASSFGDNPYNEQFFGPGTRLTVL.

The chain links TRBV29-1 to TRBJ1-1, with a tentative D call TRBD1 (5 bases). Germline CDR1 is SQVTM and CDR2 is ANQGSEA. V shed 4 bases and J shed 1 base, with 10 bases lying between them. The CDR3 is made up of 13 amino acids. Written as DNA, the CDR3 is TGCAGCGTTGCTAGGGGTACGAACACTGAAGCTTTCTTT. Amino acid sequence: CSVARGTNTEAFF.

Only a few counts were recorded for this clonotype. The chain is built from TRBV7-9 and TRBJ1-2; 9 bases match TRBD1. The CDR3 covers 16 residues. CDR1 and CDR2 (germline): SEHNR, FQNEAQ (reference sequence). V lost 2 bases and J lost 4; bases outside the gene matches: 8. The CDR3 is CASSLTPQGAGYGYTF. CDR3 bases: TGTGCCAGCAGCTTAACCCCACAGGGGGCCGGCTATGGCTACACCTTC. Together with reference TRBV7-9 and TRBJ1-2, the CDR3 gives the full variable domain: DTGVSQNPRHKITKRGQNVTFRCDPISEHNRLYWYRQTLGQGPEFLTYFQNEAQLEKSRLLSDRFSAERPKGSFSTLEIQRTEQGDSAMYLCASSLTPQGAGYGYTFGSGTRLTVV.

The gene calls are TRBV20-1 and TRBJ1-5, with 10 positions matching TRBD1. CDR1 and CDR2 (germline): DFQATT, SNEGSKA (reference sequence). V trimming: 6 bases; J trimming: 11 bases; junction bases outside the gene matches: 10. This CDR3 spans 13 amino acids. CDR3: CSAGTGELLAQHF. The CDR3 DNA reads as TGCAGTGCCGGGACAGGGGAATTATTGGCCCAGCATTTT.

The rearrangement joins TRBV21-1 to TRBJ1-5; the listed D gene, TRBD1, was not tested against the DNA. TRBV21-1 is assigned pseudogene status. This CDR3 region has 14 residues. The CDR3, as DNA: TGTGCCAGGCGGGGACAGCCGGTAAATCAGCCCCAGCATTTT. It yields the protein CARRGQPVNQPQHF.

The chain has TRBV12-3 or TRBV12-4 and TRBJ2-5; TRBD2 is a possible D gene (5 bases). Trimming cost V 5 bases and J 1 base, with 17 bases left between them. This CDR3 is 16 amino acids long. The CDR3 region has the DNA TGTGCCAGCAGTCCTGACCCCTCGGCGGGCCAAGAGACCCAGTACTTC. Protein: CASSPDPSAGQETQYF.

CDR3 residues: CASSYGTGWEKLFF. CDR3 in DNA: TGTGCCAGCAGTTATGGGACAGGATGGGAAAAACTGTTTTTT. This rearrangement joins TRBV6-6 to TRBJ1-4, with 8 bases matching TRBD1. The V gene's germline CDR1 is MNHNY and CDR2 SVGAGI (reference sequence). With V trimmed by 3 bases and J by 8 bases, 5 bases remained unmatched. The CDR3 spans 14 residues.